This T cell receptor (beta chain) is from a study of monozygotic twins with inflammatory bowel disease (dated 2019 in TCRdb). For the study in its entirety: A total of some 30 monozygotic twin pairs were included in the full study, comprising nine German pairs (four IBD-concordant, five IBD-discordant) and 19 IBD-discordant Danish pairs. Within discordant pairs, disease-associated traits were sought mainly by comparing IBD patients with their genetically identical healthy co-twins. Each individual had, on average, about 151 000 unique TCRalpha sequences and 181 000 unique TCRbeta sequences available for analysis.

Broad study findings and their caveats: IBD patients shared fewer clonotypes with other individuals than healthy twins did, most markedly in patients showing signs of disease activity. Distinction between different T cell subtypes could not be achieved in the analysis. Repertoire similarity did not differ between concordant and discordant twins, possibly due to limited statistical power. Because patients received different immunosuppressive treatments, the repertoires may have picked up extra background noise and variability between individuals. The results gave no support for a single strong signal or clonotype linked to IBD. A decrease in TCRbeta repertoire diversity, as measured by inverse Simpson index, was observed in IBD patients compared with their healthy co-twins.

CDR1 and CDR2 are read off the germline V gene as ENHRY and SYGVKD. Including cysteine and phenylalanine, the CDR3 has 15 amino acids. No DNA sequence was recorded. A remark on this clonotype: Its cognate antigen has yet to be identified.

From each donor, an approximately 2.3 ml peripheral blood sample was drawn into PAXgene tubes and stored at -80 degrees C. Without any T cell sorting, total RNA was extracted from whole blood using the PAXgene blood miRNA kit on an automated QIAcube. Peripheral blood from monozygotic twin pairs who were concordant or discordant for inflammatory bowel disease underwent deep TCRalpha and TCRbeta repertoire profiling using unique molecular barcoding. Smoking habits were recorded for all twin pairs, with individuals classified as current, former or never smokers. Preparation of the library involved 5' RACE. Preparation of each TCR library used 3,000 to 4,000 ng of total RNA. For each sample, cDNA synthesis was carried out in eight separate reactions using SMARTScribe reverse transcriptase. During cDNA synthesis, unique molecular identifiers containing a 6-nucleotide sample barcode were introduced by template switching. Amplification of TCRalpha and TCRbeta cDNA involved two nested PCRs of about 15 and 9 cycles, and each PCR was followed by bead purification. Before amplification, the cDNA was treated with uracil DNA-glycosylase and purified using the QIAquick PCR purification kit. The second PCR was the step at which Illumina TruSeq-compatible adapters and sample-specific barcodes were added. Library quality and concentration were assessed using TapeStation and Qubit, and 4.5 to 6.5 ng of each library was pooled. Pooled libraries were sequenced on an Illumina HiSeq2500 single-index Rapid Run with 2 x 100 bp reads and custom sequencing primers. Per the authors' processing: PCR and sequencing errors were corrected by UMI-based consensus assembly using MiGEC version 1.2.6. MiXCR version 2.1.1 was used for V(D)J alignment, clonotype assembly and CDR3 extraction. Gene usage, clonotype sharing and MAIT/NKT TCR abundance were normalised by analysing the top 1000, 10 000 and 20 000 clonotypes per sample. After downsampling to 27 000 UMIs, diversity was calculated as the inverse Simpson index using the vegan R package. Paired Mann-Whitney U tests on discordant twin pairs were used, with Benjamini-Hochberg multiple-testing correction. One entry per CDR3 protein sequence results from the TCRdb reprocessing of the reads, with DNA left out. The V and J calls and clone size are TCRdb's, not the authors'. For this sample, the table gives around 380,000 distinct CDR3 sequences. The ten largest clones add up to 2% to 3% of the sample.

Sequenced sample: blood. This sequence originates from a human donor with ulcerative colitis or Crohn's disease, or a healthy co-twin of an affected twin (not recorded which). The chain joins TRBV10-3 to TRBJ2-5; TCRdb proposes TRBD1, but this gene call is untestable without DNA. The CDR3 loop reads CAIRRDREYQETQYF.